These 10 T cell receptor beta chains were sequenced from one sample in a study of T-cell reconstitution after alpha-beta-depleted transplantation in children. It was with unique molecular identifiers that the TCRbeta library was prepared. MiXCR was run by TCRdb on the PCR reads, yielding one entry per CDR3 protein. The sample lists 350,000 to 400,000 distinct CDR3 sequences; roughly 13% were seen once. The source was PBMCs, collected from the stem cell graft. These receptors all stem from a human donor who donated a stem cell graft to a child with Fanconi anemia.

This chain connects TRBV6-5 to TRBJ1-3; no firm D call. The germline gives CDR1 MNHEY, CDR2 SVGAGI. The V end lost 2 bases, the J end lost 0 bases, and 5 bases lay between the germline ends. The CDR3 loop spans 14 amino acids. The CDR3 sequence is CASSYSDSGNTIYF. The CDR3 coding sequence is TGTGCCAGCAGTTACAGCGACTCTGGAAACACCATATATTTT.

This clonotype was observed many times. CDR3 region: CASSLQGGEQFF. DNA for the CDR3: TGTGCCAGCAGCTTACAGGGTGGTGAGCAGTTCTTC. This sequence joins TRBV7-9 and TRBJ2-1; weak D call: TRBD1 (5 bases). With 2 bases removed from V and 9 bases from J, the gap between germline ends came to 8 bases. Germline V CDR1 and CDR2: SEHNR, FQNEAQ (reference sequence). This CDR3 spans 12 amino acids.

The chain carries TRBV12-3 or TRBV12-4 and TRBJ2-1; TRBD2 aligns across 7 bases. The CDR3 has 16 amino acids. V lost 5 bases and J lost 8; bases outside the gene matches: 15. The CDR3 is CASSTPRAGRDDEQFF. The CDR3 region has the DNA TGTGCCAGCAGTACACCGCGAGCGGGGAGAGACGATGAGCAGTTCTTC.

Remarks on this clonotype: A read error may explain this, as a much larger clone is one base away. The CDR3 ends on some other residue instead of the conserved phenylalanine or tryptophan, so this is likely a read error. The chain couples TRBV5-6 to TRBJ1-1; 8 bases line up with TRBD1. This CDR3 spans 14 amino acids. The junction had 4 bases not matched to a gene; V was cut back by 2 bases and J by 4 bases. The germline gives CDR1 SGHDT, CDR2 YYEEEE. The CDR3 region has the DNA TGTGCCAGCAGCTTCTTGACAGGGGCCACTGAAGCTTTCTAT. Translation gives CASSFLTGATEAFY.

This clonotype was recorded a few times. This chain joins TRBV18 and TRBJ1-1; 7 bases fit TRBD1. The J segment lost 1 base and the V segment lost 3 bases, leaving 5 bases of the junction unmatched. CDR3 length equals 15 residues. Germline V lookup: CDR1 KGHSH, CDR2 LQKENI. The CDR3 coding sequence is TGTGCCAGCTCACCCTGGACAGGCCCGAACACTGAAGCTTTCTTT. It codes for CASSPWTGPNTEAFF.

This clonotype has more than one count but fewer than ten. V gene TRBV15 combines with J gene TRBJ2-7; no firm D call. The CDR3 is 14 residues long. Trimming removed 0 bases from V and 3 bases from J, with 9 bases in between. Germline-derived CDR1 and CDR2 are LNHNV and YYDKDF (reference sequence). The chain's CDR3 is CATSRDRLGYEQYF. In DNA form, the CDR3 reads TGTGCCACCAGCAGAGATCGACTGGGCTACGAGCAGTACTTC.

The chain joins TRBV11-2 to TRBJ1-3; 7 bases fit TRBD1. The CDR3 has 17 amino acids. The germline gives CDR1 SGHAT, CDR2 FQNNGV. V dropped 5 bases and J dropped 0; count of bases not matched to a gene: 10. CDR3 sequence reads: CASSHPIQGVSGNTIYF. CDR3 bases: TGTGCCAGCAGCCACCCTATTCAGGGGGTCTCTGGAAACACCATATATTTT. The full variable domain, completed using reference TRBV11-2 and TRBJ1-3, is EAGVAQSPRYKIIEKRQSVAFWCNPISGHATLYWYQQILGQGPKLLIQFQNNGVVDDSQLPKDRFSAERLKGVDSTLKIQPAKLEDSAVYLCASSHPIQGVSGNTIYFGEGSWLTVV.

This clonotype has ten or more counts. CDR3: CASSLLAGNYGYTF. For the CDR3, the DNA is TGTGCCAGCAGCTTATTAGCAGGGAACTATGGCTACACCTTC. The rearrangement uses TRBV7-2 and TRBJ1-2; TRBD1 might be the D (5 bases). The germline V gene encodes CDR1 SGHTA and CDR2 FQGNSA. Trimming took off 2 bases at V and 2 bases at J, with 9 bases between the two ends. The CDR3 has 14 residues.

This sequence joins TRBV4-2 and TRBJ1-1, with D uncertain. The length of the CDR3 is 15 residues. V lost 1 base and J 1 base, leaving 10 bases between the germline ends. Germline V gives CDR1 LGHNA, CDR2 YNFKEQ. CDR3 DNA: TGTGCCAGCAGCCAAGTCCCCGGTGCGAACACTGAAGCTTTCTTT. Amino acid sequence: CASSQVPGANTEAFF.

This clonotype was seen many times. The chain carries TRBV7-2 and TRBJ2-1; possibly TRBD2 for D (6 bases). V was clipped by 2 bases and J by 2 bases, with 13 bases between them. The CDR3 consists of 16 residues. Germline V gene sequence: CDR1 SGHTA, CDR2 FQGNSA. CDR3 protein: CASSLTFQRAYNEQFF. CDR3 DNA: TGTGCCAGCAGCTTAACTTTCCAGCGGGCCTACAATGAGCAGTTCTTC.